This is a list of T cell receptor beta chains from one sample in a study of shared clonotypes between healthy human individuals. Assay: immunoSEQ multiplex PCR; the TCRdb copy retains only in-frame clones and omits some. The table shows millions of clones, with 95% occurring only once. The specimen sequenced was naive CD4+ T cells sorted from blood. The receptor source for this set is a man younger than 35 in good health. CDR3s include the opening cysteine and the closing phenylalanine or tryptophan. The order of the fields is V gene, clone size, J gene, D gene, CDR3 protein, CDR3 DNA. D genes are given only for firm matches. Clone size is not always given. Where it is, it says once, few, many or a class for expanded clones.

>TRBV7-9|NA|TRBJ1-1|NA
CASSSLGAVGTEAFF
TGTGCCAGCAGCTCGCTTGGGGCGGTTGGCACTGAAGCTTTCTTT
>TRBV10-3|NA|TRBJ1-5|TRBD1
CAISESETGRGQPQHF
TGTGCCATCAGTGAGTCCGAGACAGGGAGAGGTCAGCCCCAGCATTTT
>TRBV6-1|NA|TRBJ2-1|TRBD2
CASSLSGSLYNGQFF
TGTGCCAGCAGCCTTAGCGGGAGCCTCTACAATGGGCAGTTCTTC
>TRBV7-2|NA|TRBJ2-1|TRBD1
CASSPQILIRDRGGNEQFF
TGTGCCAGCAGCCCCCAAATACTCATCCGGGACAGGGGTGGCAATGAGCAGTTCTTC
>TRBV5-1|NA|TRBJ2-3|NA
CASSTTGGTDTQYF
TGCGCCAGCAGCACCACCGGGGGCACAGATACGCAGTATTTT
>TRBV5-4|many|TRBJ1-2|NA
CASSSGLEGIVYGYTF
TGTGCCAGCAGCTCCGGGCTAGAGGGTATCGTCTATGGCTACACCTTC
>TRBV6-5|NA|TRBJ1-5|NA
CASSGGGGSNQPQHF
TGTGCCAGCAGCGGGGGGGGCGGGAGCAATCAGCCCCAGCATTTT
>TRBV6-1|NA|TRBJ2-7|TRBD1
CASRGDRGYEQYF
TGTGCCAGCAGGGGCGACAGGGGATACGAGCAGTACTTC
>TRBV6-5|NA|TRBJ2-5|TRBD2
CASSRLAGGRETQYF
TGTGCCAGCAGTCGACTAGCGGGAGGTCGAGAGACCCAGTACTTC
>TRBV5-1|few|TRBJ2-3|NA
CASSQDPLGPTDTQYF
TGCGCCAGCAGCCAGGACCCCCTGGGGCCCACAGATACGCAGTATTTT
>TRBV7-2|NA|TRBJ2-7|NA
CASSFVTTYEQYF
TGTGCCAGCAGCTTTGTCACCACCTACGAGCAGTACTTC
>TRBV15|NA|TRBJ1-4|TRBD1
CATSRTGKGEKLFF
TGTGCCACCAGCAGGACAGGGAAAGGGGAAAAACTGTTTTTT
>TRBV10-3|NA|TRBJ2-3|NA
CAISEPVADLTDTQYF
TGTGCCATCAGTGAGCCTGTAGCGGACCTCACAGATACGCAGTATTTT
>TRBV7-2|NA|TRBJ2-2|NA
CASSWAQGGTGELFF
TGTGCCAGCAGCTGGGCACAGGGCGGCACCGGGGAGCTGTTTTTT
>TRBV5-1|once|TRBJ2-1|TRBD2
CASSFWTSGSNEQFF
TGCGCCAGCAGCTTCTGGACTAGCGGGAGCAATGAGCAGTTCTTC
>TRBV5-6|NA|TRBJ1-6|NA
CASSPQQGASPLHF
TGTGCCAGCAGCCCTCAACAGGGCGCTTCACCCCTCCACTTT
>TRBV5-1|NA|TRBJ1-1|NA
CASSSAEGNTEAFF
TGCGCCAGCAGCTCGGCCGAGGGGAACACTGAAGCTTTCTTT
>TRBV18|NA|TRBJ2-7|TRBD1
CASSSGTGALYEQYF
TGTGCCAGCTCCTCCGGGACAGGGGCCCTCTACGAGCAGTACTTC
>TRBV19|NA|TRBJ2-7|NA
CASSRSGPYEQYF
TGTGCCAGTAGCAGGTCTGGCCCCTACGAGCAGTACTTC
>TRBV5-1|once|TRBJ1-1|TRBD1
CASSLRPPGQGDTEAFF
TGCGCCAGCAGCTTGAGGCCTCCGGGACAGGGGGACACTGAAGCTTTCTTT
>TRBV5-4|NA|TRBJ2-5|TRBD1
CASSRAGGETQYF
TGTGCCAGCAGCCGGGCAGGGGGAGAGACCCAGTACTTC
>TRBV10-3|NA|TRBJ2-7|NA
CAISVDDRSEQYF
TGTGCCATCAGTGTTGATGATCGAAGCGAGCAGTACTTC
>TRBV28|once|TRBJ2-7|NA
CASQGNNEQYF
TGTGCCAGCCAGGGGAATAACGAGCAGTACTTC
>TRBV4-1|NA|TRBJ2-3|NA
CASSQDFSADTQYF
TGCGCCAGCAGCCAAGATTTTAGCGCAGATACGCAGTATTTT
>TRBV6-1|NA|TRBJ1-4|TRBD1
CASSLQGAWEKLFF
TGTGCCAGCAGCTTACAGGGGGCCTGGGAAAAACTGTTTTTT
>TRBV12-5|NA|TRBJ2-7|NA
CASGLVPGEQYF
TGTGCTAGTGGTTTGGTACCGGGCGAGCAGTACTTC
>TRBV2|NA|TRBJ1-6|TRBD1
CASKGTGDSPLHF
TGTGCCTCTAAGGGGACAGGGGACTCACCCCTCCACTTT
>TRBV5-1|NA|TRBJ2-2|NA
CASSPGTGRAGELFF
TGCGCCAGCAGCCCTGGCACAGGGAGAGCCGGGGAGCTGTTTTTT
>TRBV4-1|NA|TRBJ2-3|TRBD1
CASSRTGGNTDTQYF
TGCGCCAGCAGCCGCACAGGGGGCAATACAGATACGCAGTATTTT
>TRBV6-5|NA|TRBJ2-7|NA
CASSYSSGFYYEQYF
TGTGCCAGCAGTTACTCGAGCGGATTCTACTACGAGCAGTACTTC
>TRBV4-1|NA|TRBJ1-1|NA
CASSQVRGNTEAFF
TGCGCCAGCAGCCAAGTCCGAGGAAACACTGAAGCTTTCTTT
>TRBV9|NA|TRBJ2-2|NA
CASSPRGRGSNTGELFF
TGTGCCAGCAGCCCCCGGGGGCGGGGATCGAACACCGGGGAGCTGTTTTTT
>TRBV6-4|NA|TRBJ1-2|TRBD1
CASRPKTGGNYGYTF
TGTGCCAGCAGACCAAAGACAGGGGGTAACTATGGCTACACCTTC
>TRBV27|NA|TRBJ2-7|NA
CASSSAGTLYEQYF
TGTGCCAGCAGTTCGGCCGGGACCCTATACGAGCAGTACTTC
>TRBV4-1|NA|TRBJ2-1|NA
CASSRETRNEQFF
TGCGCCAGCAGCCGAGAGACTCGCAATGAGCAGTTCTTC
>TRBV18|NA|TRBJ2-6|NA
CASSPGQAKFSGANVLTF
TGTGCCAGCTCACCGGGCCAGGCCAAATTCTCTGGGGCCAACGTCCTGACTTTC
>TRBV6-5|NA|TRBJ2-2|NA
CAIGRGSTGELFF
TGTGCCATCGGGCGAGGGAGCACCGGGGAGCTGTTTTTT
>TRBV7-6|NA|TRBJ1-2|NA
CASSLATGTSDGYTF
TGTGCCAGCAGCTTAGCCACCGGGACAAGCGATGGCTACACCTTC
>TRBV10-3|NA|TRBJ1-5|NA
CAISSLSNQPQHF
TGTGCCATCAGCTCTCTTAGCAATCAGCCCCAGCATTTT
>TRBV9|NA|TRBJ2-3|NA
CASSVDGRGTDTQYF
TGTGCCAGCAGCGTAGATGGGCGGGGCACAGATACGCAGTATTTT
>TRBV29-1|NA|TRBJ2-7|NA
CSAFGTVYEQYF
TGCAGCGCTTTTGGGACGGTCTACGAGCAGTACTTC
>TRBV6-5|NA|TRBJ1-1|NA
CASSRQNSRYTEAFF
TGTGCCAGCAGTCGACAAAATTCGAGGTACACTGAAGCTTTCTTT